These T cell receptor beta chains were read from a single sample in a study of beta chain features in type 1 diabetes. Sequencing used immunoSEQ multiplex PCR; TCRdb keeps in-frame clones, though not all of them. This table holds 550,000 to 850,000 clones, around 15% found once. The sample taken for sequencing was naive CD4+ T cells from blood. These receptors were taken from a man aged 18-30 years with type 1 diabetes. CDR3s include the opening cysteine and the closing phenylalanine or tryptophan. Each record gives: V gene, J gene, CDR3 protein.

V: TRBV27; J: TRBJ2-1; CDR3: CASTAVRAGGMDEQFF
V: TRBV25-1; J: TRBJ1-5; CDR3: CASRQGVGQPQHF
V: TRBV9; J: TRBJ2-7; CDR3: CASSVGDNDYEQYF
V: TRBV14; J: TRBJ2-6; CDR3: CASSPLDGISGANVLTF
V: TRBV7-2; J: TRBJ1-1; CDR3: CASSAGGEAFF
V: TRBV13; J: TRBJ1-2; CDR3: CASSSLGGALGYTF
V: TRBV7-9; J: TRBJ2-3; CDR3: CASSPQGASTDTQYF
V: TRBV28; J: TRBJ2-5; CDR3: CASTPGGGETQYF
V: TRBV2; J: TRBJ1-5; CDR3: CASSVKATQMPQHF
V: TRBV30; J: TRBJ1-6; CDR3: CAWSSDSPLHF
V: TRBV2; J: TRBJ1-1; CDR3: CASRLGRNTEAFF
V: TRBV4-2; J: TRBJ2-7; CDR3: CASSQDREYEQYF
V: TRBV7-2; J: TRBJ1-1; CDR3: CASSPAVGQIKAFF
V: TRBV2; J: TRBJ1-1; CDR3: CASSEQGVQSTEAFF
V: TRBV19; J: TRBJ1-5; CDR3: CASTPGGMSNQPQHF
V: TRBV5-1; J: TRBJ2-5; CDR3: CASSFQGAETQYF
V: TRBV7-9; J: TRBJ1-1; CDR3: CASSEIPGLGAAEAFF
V: TRBV2; J: TRBJ1-1; CDR3: CASRVSEAFF
V: TRBV15; J: TRBJ1-5; CDR3: CATSRDPGTGGNQPQHF
V: TRBV18; J: TRBJ2-3; CDR3: CASSPPGLGDTQYF
V: TRBV19; J: TRBJ2-3; CDR3: CASSIGVPGDTQYF
V: TRBV7-7; J: TRBJ2-2; CDR3: CASSVTGPPGGELFF
V: TRBV5-6; J: TRBJ1-1; CDR3: CASSATGGTEAFF
V: TRBV14; J: TRBJ1-1; CDR3: CASSRLAGARTEAFF
V: TRBV28; J: TRBJ1-2; CDR3: CASSLSGATGLHYGYTF
V: TRBV5-1; J: TRBJ2-7; CDR3: CASSPTGGDEQYF
V: TRBV18; J: TRBJ2-3; CDR3: CASSPLGGRADTQYF
V: TRBV30; J: TRBJ1-2; CDR3: CAWSPYRDRAFARGYTF
V: TRBV10-2; J: TRBJ1-1; CDR3: CASSEFRGDTEAFF
V: TRBV27; J: TRBJ2-7; CDR3: CASSWGTGGYEQYF
V: TRBV11-2; J: TRBJ2-5; CDR3: CASSLGGAGTQYF
V: TRBV4-1; J: TRBJ1-1; CDR3: CASSEKSHRGGNTEAFF
V: TRBV30; J: TRBJ1-2; CDR3: CAWRVGGDYGYTF
V: TRBV29-1; J: TRBJ2-7; CDR3: CSVSKGPYEQYF
V: TRBV20-1; J: TRBJ2-3; CDR3: CSARLEGTQYF